Each of the 20 T cell receptor beta chains below was sequenced from the same sample in a study of regulatory T cells in long-lasting Graves disease. Construction of the TCR beta libraries employed iRepertoire HTBI primers in conjunction with Arm-PCR of CDR3 regions. TCRdb recomputed calls from the multiplex PCR reads with MiXCR, one row per CDR3 protein. This sample has roughly 420,000 distinct CDR3 sequences, with about 17% found just once. Time point indicated: newly diagnosed GD, antithyroid drugs for less than 3 months. Following extraction of RNA from PBMCs, that RNA was used to make the TCR library. This sample was also put to use in a study of T cells in Graves' hyperthyroidism and ophthalmopathy.

This specimen consisted of peripheral blood mononuclear cells (PBMCs), obtained at new diagnosis, from a patient treated with antithyroid drugs. Source of these receptors: a woman between 18 and 29 years old with Graves disease.

This clonotype was counted at least ten times. The chain is built from TRBV5-1 and TRBJ2-3; 7 nucleotides line up with TRBD1. Germline-derived CDR1 and CDR2 are SGHRS and YFSETQ. V shed 4 bases, J shed 4 bases, and the junction held 18 bases outside the gene matches. The CDR3 has 18 residues. The CDR3 DNA is TGCGCCAGCAGCCGAGTAAGGCTGTCCGGACAGGAACCAGATACGCAGTATTTT. Its protein is CASSRVRLSGQEPDTQYF.

As for this clonotype: This likely comes from a read error, as the CDR3 has no conserved phenylalanine or tryptophan at its end. The chain uses TRBV3-1 and TRBJ1-1; D gene unclear. The length of the CDR3 is 15 residues. The V gene lost 0 bases and the J gene lost 6 bases, with 14 bases spanning the gap. CDR1 is LGHDT and CDR2 is YNNKEL in the germline V gene (reference sequence). The CDR3 DNA sequence: TGTGCCAGCAGCCAAGATTCAGTGGGGTGGGCTGAAGCTTTCTCT. It is translated as CASSQDSVGWAEAFS.

This clonotype was picked up many times. The rearrangement uses TRBV10-1 and TRBJ2-1, with TRBD2 matching over 15 bases. The V gene end was trimmed by 4 bases and the J gene end by 16 bases; junction bases not matched to a gene: 5. In germline, CDR1 is WNHNN, CDR2 SYGVQD (reference sequence). There are 13 residues in the CDR3. Here the CDR3 reads CASSGGLAGGHFF. The CDR3 DNA reads as TGCGCCAGCAGTGGGGGACTAGCGGGAGGTCATTTCTTC.

This clonotype was seen ten or more times. The chain combines TRBV11-2 with TRBJ2-1; D not certain. This CDR3 comprises 15 residues. V lost 2 bases, J lost 9 bases, and 17 bases lay in between. CDR1 and CDR2 (germline): SGHAT, FQNNGV. CDR3 region: CASSLTVPGVSEQFF. For the CDR3, the DNA is TGTGCCAGCAGCTTAACAGTCCCTGGTGTTAGTGAGCAGTTCTTC.

This clonotype was seen repeatedly, ten times or more. The chain has TRBV3-1 and TRBJ1-4; a possible D gene is TRBD1 (5 bases). The CDR3 is 11 amino acids. V lost 3 bases to trimming and J lost 12 bases, with 8 bases between them. Germline assignment: CDR1 LGHDT and CDR2 YNNKEL (reference sequence). Here the CDR3 reads CASSQTVELFF. CDR3 nucleotide sequence: TGTGCCAGCAGCCAGACAGTCGAACTGTTTTTT.

This clonotype has only a few counts. The chain employs TRBV7-3 and TRBJ2-7; D might be TRBD1 (7 bases). Germline loops: CDR1 SGHTA, CDR2 FQGTGA. This CDR3 comprises 15 residues. Trimming pared 3 bases from V and 3 bases from J, leaving 15 bases between. The CDR3 loop is CASSLSPGGNYEQYF. CDR3 coding DNA: TGTGCCAGCAGCTTGAGTCCAGGGGGGAACTACGAGCAGTACTTC.

V usage is TRBV6-1 and J usage is TRBJ1-3, with 7 bases identical to TRBD1. This CDR3 has 18 amino acids. V gave up 5 bases and J gave up 2 bases; unmatched junction bases: 15. CDR1 is MNHNS and CDR2 is SASEGT in the germline V gene. The CDR3 DNA is TGTGCCAGCAGTAGGACCCCACAGGGGTCGGGTGCTGGAAACACCATATATTTT. Protein product: CASSRTPQGSGAGNTIYF.

The genes are TRBV29-1 and TRBJ1-3; D not resolved. The CDR3 runs 13 residues. Germline V lookup: CDR1 SQVTM, CDR2 ANQGSEA. V was shortened by 5 bases and J by 7 bases, with 15 bases between the two germline ends. The CDR3 is CSVWWALGNTIYF. The CDR3 DNA reads as TGCAGCGTTTGGTGGGCCCTCGGGAACACCATATATTTT. Full variable domain (outside the CDR3, taken from reference TRBV29-1 and TRBJ1-3): SAVISQKPSRDICQRGTSLTIQCQVDSQVTMMFWYRQQPGQSLTLIATANQGSEATYESGFVIDKFPISRPNLTFSTLTVSNMSPEDSSIYLCSVWWALGNTIYFGEGSWLTVV.

This clonotype was counted ten times or more. The genes are TRBV5-1 and TRBJ2-1, with D tentatively TRBD1 or TRBD2 (5 bases each). The V end lost 5 bases, the J end lost 4 bases, and 13 bases lay between the germline ends. The germline gives CDR1 SGHRS, CDR2 YFSETQ. The CDR3 loop spans 14 amino acids. CDR3 nucleotide sequence: TGCGCCAGCAGGGGGGACGGAATATACAATGAGCAGTTCTTC. Its protein product is CASRGDGIYNEQFF.

This clonotype was observed at least ten times. The V gene is TRBV20-1, the J gene TRBJ1-1; TRBD1 matches at 10 bases. Germline trimming cut 5 bases from V and 3 bases from J; bases unmatched to any gene: 6. Germline V lookup: CDR1 DFQATT, CDR2 SNEGSKA (reference sequence). The CDR3 has 14 amino acids. In DNA form, the CDR3 reads TGCAGTGCTGACAGGGGGCGCTGGGACACTGAAGCTTTCTTT. Translating gives CSADRGRWDTEAFF.

In this sample, this clonotype turned up many times. The chain uses TRBV2 and TRBJ2-1; perhaps TRBD1 as D (5 bases). The CDR3 loop spans 14 amino acids. Germline loops: CDR1 SNHLY, CDR2 FYNNEI. The V end lost 7 bases, the J end lost 5 bases, and 15 bases lay between the germline ends. The CDR3 spells CASKTEGRHNEQFF. The DNA for the CDR3 is TGTGCCAGCAAGACAGAAGGGCGACACAATGAGCAGTTCTTC. Drawing the rest from reference TRBV2 and TRBJ2-1, the complete variable domain is EPEVTQTPSHQVTQMGQEVILRCVPISNHLYFYWYRQILGQKVEFLVSFYNNEISEKSEIFDDQFSVERPDGSNFTLKIRSTKLEDSAMYFCASKTEGRHNEQFFGPGTRLTVL.

The chain links TRBV2 to TRBJ1-2; the match to TRBD1 covers 7 bases. The CDR3 contains 13 residues. The germline V gene encodes CDR1 SNHLY and CDR2 FYNNEI. Trimming cost V 6 bases and J 3 bases; bases outside gene matches: 4. CDR3 sequence: CASSDQGDYGYTF. The CDR3 region has the DNA TGTGCCAGCAGCGATCAGGGGGACTATGGCTACACCTTC.

Ten or more counts support this clonotype. V is TRBV27 and J is TRBJ2-3; 7 bases are a match to TRBD2. After removal of 4 bases from V and 1 base from J, the junction contained 8 bases not matched to a gene. Germline V gene data show CDR1 as MNHEY and CDR2 as SMNVEV (reference sequence). CDR3 length equals 16 residues. This CDR3 is CASSYLSSGGTDTQYF. CDR3 coding DNA: TGTGCCAGCAGTTATCTTTCCAGCGGGGGCACAGATACGCAGTATTTT.

This clonotype was detected a few times. The chain is built from TRBV10-3 and TRBJ1-5, with D possibly matching TRBD1 (5 bases). The CDR3 covers 16 residues. The V gene lost 6 bases and the J gene lost 4 bases, with 19 bases spanning the gap. Germline CDR1 and CDR2: ENHRY and SYGVKD. This CDR3 is CAIRAGEEQPNQPQHF. The CDR3 nucleotides read TGTGCCATCAGGGCGGGGGAAGAACAGCCTAATCAGCCCCAGCATTTT.

This clonotype was recorded at least ten times. The chain has TRBV28 and TRBJ2-7, with TRBD2 matching over 10 bases. Germline trimming cut 6 bases from V and 2 bases from J; bases unmatched to any gene: 7. The CDR3 sequence is 15 residues long. Germline assignment: CDR1 MDHEN and CDR2 SYDVKM. The CDR3 sequence: CASRKGLATTYEQYF. The CDR3 nucleotides read TGTGCCAGCAGAAAGGGACTAGCGACAACCTACGAGCAGTACTTC. Variable domain in full (rest from reference TRBV28 and TRBJ2-7): DVKVTQSSRYLVKRTGEKVFLECVQDMDHENMFWYRQDPGLGLRLIYFSYDVKMKEKGDIPEGYSVSREKKERFSLILESASTNQTSMYLCASRKGLATTYEQYFGPGTRLTVT.

The rearrangement links TRBV20-1 to TRBJ1-4; perhaps TRBD1 as D (6 bases). Trimming removed 1 base at V and 14 bases at J, with 11 bases between. This CDR3 region has 11 residues. Germline V gene data show CDR1 as DFQATT and CDR2 as SNEGSKA (reference sequence). CDR3: CSARAQGPLFF. CDR3 sequence (DNA): TGCAGTGCTAGAGCACAGGGACCGCTGTTTTTT.

The V gene is TRBV20-1, the J gene TRBJ1-5; 12 bases align to TRBD1. Trimming at V came to 0 bases and at J to 2 bases, leaving 5 bases not matched to a gene. Germline V gene lookup returns CDR1 DFQATT and CDR2 SNEGSKA (reference sequence). The CDR3 consists of 17 residues. The CDR3 DNA reads TGCAGTGCTAGAGATGGAGGGACAGGGGGCGGCAATCAGCCCCAGCATTTT. The encoded protein is CSARDGGTGGGNQPQHF.

This chain connects TRBV6-2 or TRBV6-3 to TRBJ1-2, with a tentative D call TRBD1 (5 bases). Trimming shortened V by 3 bases and J by 9 bases, and 11 bases separated the two germline ends. Germline CDR1 MNHEY, CDR2 SVGEGT. CDR3 length: 12 amino acids. The CDR3 sequence is CASSYSAGSYTF. In DNA, the CDR3 is TGTGCCAGCAGTTATTCGGCAGGGAGCTACACCTTC.

Turning to this clonotype: A much larger clonotype is one base distant, so this may be a read error. The chain is built from TRBV3-1 and TRBJ2-5; D is unclear. The V gene's germline CDR1 is LGHDT and CDR2 YNNKEL (reference sequence). This CDR3 has 14 residues. V dropped 1 base and J dropped 0 bases, with 6 bases sitting between them. The CDR3 sequence: CASSQGWDQETQYF. The CDR3 DNA reads TGTGCCAGCAGCCAAGGGTGGGACCAAGAGACCCAGTACTTC.

At least ten counts were recorded for this clonotype. The chain has TRBV28 and TRBJ2-3, with D perhaps matching TRBD1 (6 bases). Germline V gene sequence: CDR1 MDHEN, CDR2 SYDVKM. The CDR3 length is 15 residues. Trimming left V 4 bases short and J 2 bases short, with 13 bases between. The CDR3 here is CASSSRDIYTDTQYF. DNA of the CDR3: TGTGCCAGCAGTTCCCGGGACATCTACACAGATACGCAGTATTTT.